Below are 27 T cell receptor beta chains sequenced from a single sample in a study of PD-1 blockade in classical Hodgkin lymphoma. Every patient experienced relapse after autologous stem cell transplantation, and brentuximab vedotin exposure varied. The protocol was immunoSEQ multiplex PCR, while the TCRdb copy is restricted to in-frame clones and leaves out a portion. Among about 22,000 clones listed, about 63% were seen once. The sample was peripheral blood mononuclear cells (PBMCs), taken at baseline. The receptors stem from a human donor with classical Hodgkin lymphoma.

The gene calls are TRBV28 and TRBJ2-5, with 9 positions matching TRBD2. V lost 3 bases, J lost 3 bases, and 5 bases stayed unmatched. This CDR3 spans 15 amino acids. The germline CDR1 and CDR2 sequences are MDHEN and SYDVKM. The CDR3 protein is CASSLASGMEETQYF. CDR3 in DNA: TGTGCCAGCAGTTTGGCTAGCGGGATGGAAGAGACCCAGTACTTC.

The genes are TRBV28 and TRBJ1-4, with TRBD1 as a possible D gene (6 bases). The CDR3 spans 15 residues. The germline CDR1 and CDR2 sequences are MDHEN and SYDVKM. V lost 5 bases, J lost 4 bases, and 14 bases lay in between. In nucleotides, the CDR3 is TGTGCCAGCAGTCTCTCAGGGGACGGTAATGAAAAACTGTTTTTT. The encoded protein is CASSLSGDGNEKLFF. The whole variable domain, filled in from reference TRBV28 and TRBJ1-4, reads DVKVTQSSRYLVKRTGEKVFLECVQDMDHENMFWYRQDPGLGLRLIYFSYDVKMKEKGDIPEGYSVSREKKERFSLILESASTNQTSMYLCASSLSGDGNEKLFFGSGTQLSVL.

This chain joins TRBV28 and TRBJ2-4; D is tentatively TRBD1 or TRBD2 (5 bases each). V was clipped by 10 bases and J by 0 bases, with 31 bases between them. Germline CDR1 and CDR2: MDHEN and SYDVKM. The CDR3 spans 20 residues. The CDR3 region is CATAPRDPIEFALAKNIQYF. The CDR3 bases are TGTGCCACCGCCCCACGGGACCCGATAGAATTCGCTCTAGCCAAAAACATTCAGTACTTC.

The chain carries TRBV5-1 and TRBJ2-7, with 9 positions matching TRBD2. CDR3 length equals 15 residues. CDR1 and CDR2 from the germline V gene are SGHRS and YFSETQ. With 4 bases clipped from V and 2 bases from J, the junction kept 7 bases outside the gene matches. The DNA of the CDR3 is TGCGCCAGCAGCCGTAGCGGGAGTGGGACCTACGAGCAGTACTTC. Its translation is CASSRSGSGTYEQYF.

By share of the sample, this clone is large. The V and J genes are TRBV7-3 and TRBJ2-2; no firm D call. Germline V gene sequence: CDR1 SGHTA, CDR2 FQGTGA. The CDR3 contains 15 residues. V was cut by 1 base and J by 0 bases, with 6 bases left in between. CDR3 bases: TGTGCCAGCAGCTTAATCGTCTCGAACACCGGGGAGCTGTTTTTT. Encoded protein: CASSLIVSNTGELFF.

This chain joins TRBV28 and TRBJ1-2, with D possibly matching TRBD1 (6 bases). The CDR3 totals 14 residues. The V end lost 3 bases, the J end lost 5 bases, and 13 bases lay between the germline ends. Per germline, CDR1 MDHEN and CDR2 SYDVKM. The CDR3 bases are TGTGCCAGCAGTTTGGGACACCATGGGTATGGCTACACCTTC. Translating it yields CASSLGHHGYGYTF.

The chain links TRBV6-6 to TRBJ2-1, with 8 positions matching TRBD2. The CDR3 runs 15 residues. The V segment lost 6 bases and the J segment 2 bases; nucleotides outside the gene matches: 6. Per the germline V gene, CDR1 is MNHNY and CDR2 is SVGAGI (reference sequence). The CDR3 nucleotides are TGTGCCAGCAGGCCCCCGGGAGGGGCCTACAATGAGCAGTTCTTC. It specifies CASRPPGGAYNEQFF.

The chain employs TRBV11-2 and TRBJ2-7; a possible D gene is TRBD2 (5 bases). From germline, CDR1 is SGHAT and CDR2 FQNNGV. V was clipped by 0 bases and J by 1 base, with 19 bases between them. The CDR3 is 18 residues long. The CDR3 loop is CASSLEMSWRVTSYEQYF. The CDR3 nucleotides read TGTGCCAGCAGCTTAGAAATGAGTTGGCGGGTGACTTCCTACGAGCAGTACTTC.

CDR3 nucleotides: TGTGCCAGCAGTTTAAGCGGGTCAGGTTCCTACGAGCAGTACTTC. It specifies CASSLSGSGSYEQYF. This chain uses TRBV28 with TRBJ2-7; D perhaps matches TRBD2 (6 bases). Germline values: CDR1 MDHEN, CDR2 SYDVKM. CDR3 length: 15 residues. Between the trimmed V and J ends, which lost 2 bases and 1 base, there was a span of 12 bases.

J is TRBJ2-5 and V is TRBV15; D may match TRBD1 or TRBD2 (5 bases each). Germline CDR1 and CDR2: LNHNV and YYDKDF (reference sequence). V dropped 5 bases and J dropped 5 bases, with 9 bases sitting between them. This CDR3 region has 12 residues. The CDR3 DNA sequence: TGTGCCACCAGCGGCCGGGGCGAGACCCAGTACTTC. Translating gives CATSGRGETQYF.

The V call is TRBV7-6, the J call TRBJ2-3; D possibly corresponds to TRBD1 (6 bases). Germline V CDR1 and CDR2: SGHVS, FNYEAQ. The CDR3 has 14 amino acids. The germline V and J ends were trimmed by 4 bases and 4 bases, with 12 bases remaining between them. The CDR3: CASSSASGADTQYF. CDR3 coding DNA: TGTGCCAGCAGCTCGGCCTCAGGGGCAGATACGCAGTATTTT.

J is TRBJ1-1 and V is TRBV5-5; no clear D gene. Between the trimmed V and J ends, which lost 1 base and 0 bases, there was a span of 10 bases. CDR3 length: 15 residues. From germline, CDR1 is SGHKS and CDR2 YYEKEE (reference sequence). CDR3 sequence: CASSLSSAMNTEAFF. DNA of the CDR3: TGTGCCAGCAGCTTGTCCTCGGCGATGAACACTGAAGCTTTCTTT.

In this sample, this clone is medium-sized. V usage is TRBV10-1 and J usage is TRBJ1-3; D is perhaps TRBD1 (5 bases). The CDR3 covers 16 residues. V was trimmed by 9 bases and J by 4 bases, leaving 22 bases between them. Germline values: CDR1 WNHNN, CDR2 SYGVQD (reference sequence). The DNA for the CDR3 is TGCGCCAGGACCTTATCACCAACAGGATTCGGAAACACCATATATTTT. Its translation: CARTLSPTGFGNTIYF.

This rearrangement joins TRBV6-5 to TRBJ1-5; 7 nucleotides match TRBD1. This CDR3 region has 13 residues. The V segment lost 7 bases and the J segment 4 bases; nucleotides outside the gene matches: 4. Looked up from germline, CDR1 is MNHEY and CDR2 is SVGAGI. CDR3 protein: CASTMGQNQPQHF. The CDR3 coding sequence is TGTGCCAGCACAATGGGACAGAATCAGCCCCAGCATTTT.

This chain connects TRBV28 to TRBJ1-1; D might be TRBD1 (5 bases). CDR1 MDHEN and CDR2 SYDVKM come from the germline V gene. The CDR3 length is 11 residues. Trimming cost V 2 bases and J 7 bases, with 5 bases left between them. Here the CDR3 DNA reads TGTGCCAGCAGTTTAACAGGTGAAGCTTTCTTT. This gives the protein CASSLTGEAFF.

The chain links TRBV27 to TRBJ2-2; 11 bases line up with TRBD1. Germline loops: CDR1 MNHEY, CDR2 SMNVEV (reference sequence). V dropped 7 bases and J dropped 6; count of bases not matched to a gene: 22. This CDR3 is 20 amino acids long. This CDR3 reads CASNPRPRTGGSGGSGELFF. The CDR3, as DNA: TGTGCCAGCAATCCCCGGCCGCGGACAGGGGGCAGTGGGGGGTCCGGGGAGCTGTTTTTT.

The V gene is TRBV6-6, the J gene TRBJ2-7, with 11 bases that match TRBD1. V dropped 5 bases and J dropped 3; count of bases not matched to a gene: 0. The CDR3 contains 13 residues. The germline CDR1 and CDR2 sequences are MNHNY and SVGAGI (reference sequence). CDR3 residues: CASSGTGGYEQYF. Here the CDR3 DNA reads TGTGCCAGCAGTGGGACAGGGGGCTACGAGCAGTACTTC.

The CDR3 DNA sequence: TGTGCCAGCAGTTTTCAGGGGAATGAAAAACTGTTTTTT. Residues: CASSFQGNEKLFF. The chain links TRBV27 to TRBJ1-4; TRBD1 is a possible D gene (6 bases). The germline V gene has CDR1 MNHEY and CDR2 SMNVEV (reference sequence). V was clipped by 3 bases and J by 5 bases, with 7 bases between them. This CDR3 is 13 amino acids long.

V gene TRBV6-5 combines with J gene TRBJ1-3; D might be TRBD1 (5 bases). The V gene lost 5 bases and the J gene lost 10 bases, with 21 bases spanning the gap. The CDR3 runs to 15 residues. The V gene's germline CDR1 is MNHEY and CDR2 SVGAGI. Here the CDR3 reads CASSRSTGLSSTIYF. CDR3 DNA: TGTGCCAGCAGTCGATCCACAGGTTTATCTTCGACCATATATTTT.

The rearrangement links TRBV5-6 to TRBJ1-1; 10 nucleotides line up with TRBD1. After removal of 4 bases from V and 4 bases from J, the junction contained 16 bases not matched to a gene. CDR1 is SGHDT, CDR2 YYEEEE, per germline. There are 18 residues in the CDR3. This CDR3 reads CASSPPGSGQGRGTEAFF. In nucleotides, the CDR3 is TGTGCCAGCAGCCCTCCCGGGTCGGGACAGGGGAGAGGCACTGAAGCTTTCTTT.

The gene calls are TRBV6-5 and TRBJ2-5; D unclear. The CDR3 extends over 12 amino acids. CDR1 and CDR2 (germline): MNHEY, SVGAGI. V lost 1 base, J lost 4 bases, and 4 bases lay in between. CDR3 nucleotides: TGTGCCAGCAGTTACTTGCGAGAGACCCAGTACTTC. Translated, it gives CASSYLRETQYF.

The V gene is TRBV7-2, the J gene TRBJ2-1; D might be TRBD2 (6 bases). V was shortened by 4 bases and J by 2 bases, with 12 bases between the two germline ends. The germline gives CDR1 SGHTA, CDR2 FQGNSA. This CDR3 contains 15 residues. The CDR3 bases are TGTGCCAGCAGCTCCGGTGGGGGGACCTACAATGAGCAGTTCTTC. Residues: CASSSGGGTYNEQFF.

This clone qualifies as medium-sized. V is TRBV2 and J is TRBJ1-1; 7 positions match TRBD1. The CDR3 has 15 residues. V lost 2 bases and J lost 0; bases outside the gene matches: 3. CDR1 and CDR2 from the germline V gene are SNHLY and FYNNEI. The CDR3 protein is CASSERDRMNTEAFF. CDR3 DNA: TGTGCCAGCAGTGAACGGGACAGAATGAACACTGAAGCTTTCTTT.

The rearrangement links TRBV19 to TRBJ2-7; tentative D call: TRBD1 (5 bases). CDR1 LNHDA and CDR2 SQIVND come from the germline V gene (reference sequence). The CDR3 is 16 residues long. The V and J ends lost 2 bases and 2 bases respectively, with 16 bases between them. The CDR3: CASSINYVAGPYEQYF. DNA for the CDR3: TGTGCCAGTAGTATAAATTATGTGGCAGGGCCCTACGAGCAGTACTTC.

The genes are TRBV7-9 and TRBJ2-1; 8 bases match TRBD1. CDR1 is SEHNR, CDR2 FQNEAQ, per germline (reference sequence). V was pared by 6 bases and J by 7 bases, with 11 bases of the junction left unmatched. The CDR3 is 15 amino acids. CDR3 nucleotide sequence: TGTGCCAGCAGACCGGGGACAGGAACTGGAAATGAGCAGTTCTTC. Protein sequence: CASRPGTGTGNEQFF.

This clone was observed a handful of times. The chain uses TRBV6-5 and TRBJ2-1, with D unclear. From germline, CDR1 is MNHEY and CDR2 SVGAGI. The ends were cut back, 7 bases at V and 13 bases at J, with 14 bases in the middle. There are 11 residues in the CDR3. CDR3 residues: CASTFGAGQFF. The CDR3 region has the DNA TGTGCCAGCACGTTCGGAGCAGGACAGTTCTTC.

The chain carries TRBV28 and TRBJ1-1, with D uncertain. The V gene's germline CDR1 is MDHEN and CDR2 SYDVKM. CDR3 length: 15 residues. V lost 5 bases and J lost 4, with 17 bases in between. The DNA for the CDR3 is TGTGCCAGCAGTCCCCCCAATCGGGTAAGCACTGAAGCTTTCTTT. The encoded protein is CASSPPNRVSTEAFF.